This TCR beta chain comes out of a study of T cell repertoires in ileal Crohn's disease. Overall study: Biopsies at the proximal margin of the resected specimen form MI samples.

The germline V gene has CDR1 SGHRS and CDR2 YFSETQ. J lost 4 bases, V lost 5 bases, and 6 bases had no gene match. The length of the CDR3 is 14 residues. With respect to this clone: Its target is unknown.

Time point in this sample: proximal margin of the surgical specimen (macroscopically non-inflamed). Study-level points and caveats: All patients with clonality above 26.8% had endoscopic recurrence.

The assay was immunoSEQ multiplex PCR, and TCRdb's table has in-frame clones only and misses some. This sample has 4,000 to 6,000 clones; roughly 84% occur once, and the top ten carry roughly 4%. Input material: ileal tissue. This chain joins TRBV5-1 and TRBJ2-7; 10 bases match TRBD1. This receptor was taken from an adult with Crohn's disease. The CDR3 DNA reads TGCGCCAGCAGTTTTGGGACAGGGGTTTACGAGCAGTACTTC. Translating gives CASSFGTGVYEQYF.